Below, 18 T cell receptor beta chains from the same sample are listed, as sequenced in a study of identical twins. TCRdb analysed the 5' RACE reads with MiXCR anew, one entry per CDR3 protein. The sample contains around 650,000 distinct CDR3 sequences, under 8.5% of which appear only once. These records were also assigned to another study, of yellow fever vaccine responses in identical twins.

The sample consisted of PBMCs. The receptors here all came from a woman aged 18-35 years in good health.

Comment on this clonotype: This may arise from a read error, as a much more abundant clone is one base away. This sequence joins TRBV9 and TRBJ2-5; D is undetermined. This CDR3 spans 14 amino acids. Germline V gene lookup returns CDR1 SGDLS and CDR2 YYNGEE. CDR3 nucleotide sequence: TGTCCCAGCAGCGTAGAGAGTGGGGAAGAGACCCAGTACTTC. Translated: CPSSVESGEETQYF. Full variable domain (outside the CDR3, taken from reference TRBV9 and TRBJ2-5): DSGVTQTPKHLITATGQRVTLRCSPRSGDLSVYWYQQSLDQGLQFLIQYYNGEERAKGNILERFSAQQFPDLHSELNLSSLELGDSALYFCPSSVESGEETQYFGPGTRLLVL.

This clonotype was seen ten or more times. The V gene is TRBV7-9, the J gene TRBJ1-1; 7 bases are shared with TRBD1. CDR3 size: 13 residues. J was trimmed by 3 bases and V by 5 bases; bases with no gene match: 3. Germline values: CDR1 SEHNR, CDR2 FQNEAQ (reference sequence). CDR3 in amino acids: CASSLQGYTEAFF. CDR3 nucleotides: TGTGCCAGCAGCCTACAGGGGTACACTGAAGCTTTCTTT. Filled out from reference TRBV7-9 and TRBJ1-1, the complete variable domain reads DTGVSQNPRHKITKRGQNVTFRCDPISEHNRLYWYRQTLGQGPEFLTYFQNEAQLEKSRLLSDRFSAERPKGSFSTLEIQRTEQGDSAMYLCASSLQGYTEAFFGQGTRLTVV.

This clonotype was recorded once. The gene calls are TRBV20-1 and TRBJ2-3, with a weak D call TRBD2 (5 bases). Germline lookup yields CDR1 DFQATT and CDR2 SNEGSKA (reference sequence). The CDR3 covers 14 residues. Trimming pared 0 bases from V and 4 bases from J, leaving 11 bases between. The CDR3 DNA reads as TGCAGTGCTAGAGATGAAGGAGGTCCAGATACGCAGTATTTT. This translates into CSARDEGGPDTQYF.

The sample holds a few counts of this clonotype. V is TRBV5-6 and J is TRBJ2-4; D tentatively reads TRBD1 or TRBD2 (5 bases each). Germline V gene sequence: CDR1 SGHDT, CDR2 YYEEEE. V dropped 0 bases and J dropped 4 bases, with 11 bases sitting between them. This CDR3 comprises 15 residues. In nucleotides, the CDR3 is TGTGCCAGCAGCTTGGATGGGACGGCTAAAAACATTCAGTACTTC. Its protein is CASSLDGTAKNIQYF. Full variable domain (missing parts from reference TRBV5-6 and TRBJ2-4): DAGVTQSPTHLIKTRGQQVTLRCSPKSGHDTVSWYQQALGQGPQFIFQYYEEEERQRGNFPDRFSGHQFPNYSSELNVNALLLGDSALYLCASSLDGTAKNIQYFGAGTRLSVL.

The rearrangement joins TRBV27 to TRBJ2-7; 7 nucleotides agree with TRBD2. V shed 5 bases and J 3 bases; nucleotides not matched to a gene: 16. Germline CDR1 reads MNHEY; CDR2 reads SMNVEV (reference sequence). This CDR3 is built from 17 residues. The CDR3 sequence: CASSPAWRERRNYEQYF. Here the CDR3 DNA reads TGTGCCAGCAGTCCCGCTTGGCGGGAGAGACGGAACTACGAGCAGTACTTC.

This clonotype was recorded a few times. The V gene is TRBV5-1, the J gene TRBJ2-1; 12 nucleotides agree with TRBD2. The CDR3 is made up of 16 amino acids. Losses at the gene ends were 4 bases for V and 4 bases for J; bases not matched to a gene: 6. Germline CDR1 is SGHRS and CDR2 is YFSETQ. CDR3 coding DNA: TGCGCCAGCAGCATCATGACTAGCGGGGGATACAATGAGCAGTTCTTC. Translated: CASSIMTSGGYNEQFF.

Only a few counts were recorded for this clonotype. V and J are TRBV5-1 and TRBJ1-1, with D unresolved. Germline CDR1 reads SGHRS; CDR2 reads YFSETQ. This CDR3 is 11 amino acids long. Trimming took off 9 bases at V and 3 bases at J, with 9 bases between the two ends. In DNA, the CDR3 is TGCGCCACTCCTCCTGACACTGAAGCTTTCTTT. The encoded protein is CATPPDTEAFF.

This clonotype came up a few times. The chain is built from TRBV5-5 and TRBJ2-7; no clear D. This CDR3 is 13 amino acids long. V shed 1 base and J shed 2 bases, with 7 bases lying between them. Looked up from germline, CDR1 is SGHKS and CDR2 is YYEKEE (reference sequence). In nucleotides, the CDR3 is TGTGCCAGCAGCTTGATAGGGCCCTACGAGCAGTACGTC. Its protein is CASSLIGPYEQYV.

This clonotype was observed a handful of times. The V gene is TRBV20-1, the J gene TRBJ1-4, with 7 nucleotides matching TRBD1. The CDR3 covers 14 residues. The germline V gene has CDR1 DFQATT and CDR2 SNEGSKA (reference sequence). The J segment lost 5 bases and the V segment lost 6 bases, leaving 9 bases of the junction unmatched. The CDR3 here is CSAGDRDRNEKLFF. DNA of the CDR3: TGCAGTGCCGGGGACCGGGACAGAAATGAAAAACTGTTTTTT.

This chain's CDR3 is CASSATGFNEKLFF. CDR3 bases: TGTGCCAGCAGCGCGACAGGGTTTAATGAAAAACTGTTTTTT. The chain couples TRBV7-2 to TRBJ1-4; 7 bases fit TRBD1. This CDR3 region has 14 residues. Germline V gives CDR1 SGHTA, CDR2 FQGNSA. V trimming: 5 bases; J trimming: 4 bases; junction bases outside the gene matches: 4.

This clonotype was seen only a few times. The chain uses TRBV7-9 and TRBJ1-6, with D perhaps matching TRBD1 (6 bases). CDR3 size: 14 residues. V was pared by 1 base and J by 7 bases, with 8 bases between. Germline V CDR1 and CDR2: SEHNR, FQNEAQ (reference sequence). The CDR3 here is CASSLVQGNSPLHF. CDR3 bases: TGTGCCAGCAGCTTAGTACAGGGCAATTCACCCCTCCACTTT.

This clonotype was detected only a few times. This sequence joins TRBV11-2 and TRBJ2-5; the match to TRBD2 covers 9 bases. The CDR3 is 14 residues long. Germline CDR1 is SGHAT and CDR2 is FQNNGV. The ends lost 3 bases at V and 5 bases at J; junction bases unmatched: 4. CDR3 sequence: CASSLRGGLETQYF. The CDR3 nucleotides read TGTGCCAGCAGCTTGCGGGGGGGCTTGGAGACCCAGTACTTC. The entire variable domain, with the rest obtained from reference TRBV11-2 and TRBJ2-5, is as follows: EAGVAQSPRYKIIEKRQSVAFWCNPISGHATLYWYQQILGQGPKLLIQFQNNGVVDDSQLPKDRFSAERLKGVDSTLKIQPAKLEDSAVYLCASSLRGGLETQYFGPGTRLLVL.

This clonotype was seen repeatedly, ten times or more. This chain links TRBV29-1 with TRBJ2-3; 9 bases are shared with TRBD1. Germline V gene sequence: CDR1 SQVTM, CDR2 ANQGSEA. The V gene end was trimmed by 6 bases and the J gene end by 4 bases; junction bases not matched to a gene: 11. The length of the CDR3 is 15 residues. As DNA, the CDR3 is TGCAGCGTGAATTCCCCGGGACAGGGACCAGATACGCAGTATTTT. It encodes CSVNSPGQGPDTQYF.

This clonotype showed up many times. The gene calls are TRBV5-1 and TRBJ2-7; TRBD2 matches 12 bases. The germline gives CDR1 SGHRS, CDR2 YFSETQ. The CDR3 length is 15 residues. With 0 bases clipped from V and 7 bases from J, the junction kept 5 bases outside the gene matches. The CDR3 loop is CASSLATSGSVEQYF. Written as DNA, the CDR3 is TGCGCCAGCAGCTTGGCGACTAGCGGGAGTGTTGAGCAGTACTTC. The entire variable domain, with the rest obtained from reference TRBV5-1 and TRBJ2-7, is as follows: KAGVTQTPRYLIKTRGQQVTLSCSPISGHRSVSWYQQTPGQGLQFLFEYFSETQRNKGNFPGRFSGRQFSNSRSEMNVSTLELGDSALYLCASSLATSGSVEQYFGPGTRLTVT.

J is TRBJ2-7 and V is TRBV7-8; D is unresolved. The germline V and J ends were trimmed by 2 bases and 3 bases, with 26 bases remaining between them. The CDR3 contains 19 residues. The germline V gene has CDR1 SGHVS and CDR2 FQNEAQ. The CDR3 reads CASSLSLQLAWGSNYEQYF. The CDR3 coding sequence is TGTGCCAGCAGCTTATCCCTACAACTCGCATGGGGATCAAACTACGAGCAGTACTTC.

The rearrangement uses TRBV10-3 and TRBJ2-1, with a tentative D call TRBD2 (6 bases). The CDR3 is 15 residues long. Deletions cut 10 bases from V and 4 bases from J, with 20 bases between. CDR1 is ENHRY, CDR2 SYGVKD, per germline. In nucleotides, the CDR3 is TGTGCCACGACTGGCGGGGACTCGGTATACAATGAGCAGTTCTTC. Its translation is CATTGGDSVYNEQFF.

This chain joins TRBV20-1 and TRBJ2-3, with 10 bases matching TRBD2. Germline trimming cut 6 bases from V and 6 bases from J; bases unmatched to any gene: 6. Germline V gene data show CDR1 as DFQATT and CDR2 as SNEGSKA (reference sequence). The CDR3 has 13 residues. Here the CDR3 DNA reads TGCAGTGCCGAGCGGGGGGGCCCCGATACGCAGTATTTT. Its protein product is CSAERGGPDTQYF.

This clonotype has a count of ten or more. The V call is TRBV13, the J call TRBJ1-2; perhaps TRBD1 as D (6 bases). CDR3 length: 13 residues. Germline V CDR1 and CDR2: PRHDT, FYEKMQ (reference sequence). Trimming shortened V by 5 bases and J by 4 bases, and 11 bases separated the two germline ends. Written as DNA, the CDR3 is TGTGCCAGCAGCCAGACAGGCCGCTATGGCTACACCTTC. This translates into CASSQTGRYGYTF.